The clone carrying this TCR delta chain was picked up a small number of times. Its antigen is not known. Extracted RNA was reverse transcribed into cDNA. Pooled V-gene forward primers with one constant-region reverse primer generated the CDR3 amplicons by multiplex PCR. TCRdb re-processed the multiplex PCR reads via CATT. The table lists 45,000 to 60,000 delta-chain clones, approximately 16% of them singletons, with over 0.35% in the top ten. The sorted cells were CD3+ Vdelta1+ Vdelta2- thymocytes from alphabeta-depleted thymus. Purity of the sorted Vdelta1+ thymocytes ranged from 98% to 99.6%. Trimming at V came to 7 bases and at J to 3 bases, leaving 20 bases not matched to a gene. Per germline, CDR1 GEAIGNYY and CDR2 EKD. CDR3 length: 18 amino acids. These data come from a study of Vδ1+ human thymocytes. Notes on the study in general: TRG sequences recurred across donors, whereas TRD sequences stayed essentially private. In the thymus, TRG and TRD repertoires looked highly polyclonal with Gaussian CDR3 lengths. Approximately 19% of thymic delta-chain sequences were Vdelta2, with few Vdelta3, unlike blood Vdelta1+ controls.

The chain carries TRDV2 and TRDJ1, with TRDD3 matching over 9 bases. The material sequenced was Vdelta1+ gamma-delta thymocytes from the thymus. Subset specified: FACS-sorted CD3+ TCRalphabeta- TCRVdelta1+ TCRVdelta2- thymocytes. This receptor was taken from a girl under three years old who had congenital heart surgery. Here the CDR3 DNA reads TGTGCCTGCCGGAGGCGGATGCAAGGGGGGGGATACCCCGATAAACTCATCTTT. Amino acids: CACRRRMQGGGYPDKLIF.